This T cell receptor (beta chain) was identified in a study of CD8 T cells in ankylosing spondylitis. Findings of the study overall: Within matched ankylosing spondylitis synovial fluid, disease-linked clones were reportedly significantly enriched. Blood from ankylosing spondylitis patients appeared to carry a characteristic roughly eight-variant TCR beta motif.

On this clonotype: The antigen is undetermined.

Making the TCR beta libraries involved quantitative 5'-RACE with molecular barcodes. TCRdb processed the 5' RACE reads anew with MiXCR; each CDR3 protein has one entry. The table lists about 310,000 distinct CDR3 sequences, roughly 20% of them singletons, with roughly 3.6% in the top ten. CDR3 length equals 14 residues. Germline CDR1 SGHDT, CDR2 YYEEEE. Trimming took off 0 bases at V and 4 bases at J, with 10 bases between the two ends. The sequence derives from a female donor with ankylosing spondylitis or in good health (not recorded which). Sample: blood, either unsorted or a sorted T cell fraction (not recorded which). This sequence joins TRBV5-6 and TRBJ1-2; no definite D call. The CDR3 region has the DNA TGTGCCAGCAGCTTGGTTTCGGAGGTCTATGGCTACACCTTC. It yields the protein CASSLVSEVYGYTF.